The 10 T cell receptor beta chains listed next were all sequenced from one sample in a study of blood T cell repertoires in COVID-19. Data came from immunoSEQ multiplex PCR; TCRdb stores just in-frame clones and leaves some out. The sample consists of some 460,000 clones, around 90% of them appearing once. The sample taken for sequencing was PBMCs or T cells enriched from blood (not recorded which). These receptors originate from a woman between 18 and 29 years old who had recovered from COVID-19.

The CDR3 loop reads CASSHRTGAGERTEAFF. The CDR3 DNA sequence: TGTGCCAGCAGTCACCGGACAGGGGCCGGTGAAAGGACTGAAGCTTTCTTT. V is TRBV6-6 and J is TRBJ1-1, with 9 nucleotides matching TRBD1. This CDR3 comprises 17 residues. Germline CDR1 and CDR2: MNHNY and SVGAGI (reference sequence). J was trimmed by 5 bases and V by 5 bases; bases with no gene match: 15.

This rearrangement joins TRBV28 to TRBJ1-2; 9 positions match TRBD1. Germline CDR1 is MDHEN and CDR2 is SYDVKM. Trimming removed 5 bases from V and 2 bases from J; junction bases left unmatched: 6. The CDR3 runs to 15 residues. Here the CDR3 reads CASSGSGTGNYGYTF. For the CDR3, the DNA is TGTGCCAGCAGTGGGTCCGGGACAGGGAACTATGGCTACACCTTC.

The table lists this clone with a few counts. This sequence joins TRBV30 and TRBJ1-6, with D possibly TRBD1 on 6 matching bases. In germline, CDR1 is GTSNPN, CDR2 SVGIG (reference sequence). This CDR3 is 12 amino acids long. V lost 5 bases and J lost 7, with 9 bases in between. This chain's CDR3 is CAWGQRNSPLHF. CDR3 coding DNA: TGTGCCTGGGGACAGAGGAATTCACCCCTCCACTTT.

The genes are TRBV10-3 and TRBJ1-4; D might be TRBD1 (5 bases). Looked up from germline, CDR1 is ENHRY and CDR2 is SYGVKD. V shed 2 bases and J shed 8 bases, with 15 bases lying between them. The CDR3 is 15 residues long. The CDR3 DNA sequence: TGTGCCATCAGTGAGAGGGGAGGGTTAGAAGAAAAACTGTTTTTT. Protein product: CAISERGGLEEKLFF.

This chain's CDR3 is CASSPTGAGQPQHF. As DNA, the CDR3 is TGCGCCAGCAGCCCGACTGGGGCGGGGCAGCCCCAGCATTTT. The chain uses TRBV5-1 and TRBJ1-5; D might be TRBD1 (5 bases). Germline V CDR1 and CDR2: SGHRS, YFSETQ. This CDR3 has 14 residues. V was clipped by 4 bases and J by 7 bases, with 15 bases between them.

The J gene is TRBJ2-1, the V gene TRBV7-2; D possibly corresponds to TRBD2 (7 bases). Trimming stripped 2 bases from V and 3 bases from J, with 14 bases between. Germline CDR1 reads SGHTA; CDR2 reads FQGNSA. CDR3 length: 16 amino acids. In DNA form, the CDR3 reads TGTGCCAGCAGCTTAAGGGGGGGCCCTAACTACAATGAGCAGTTCTTC. It yields the protein CASSLRGGPNYNEQFF.

V gene TRBV5-6 combines with J gene TRBJ1-4, with D maybe TRBD1 (5 bases). V dropped 4 bases and J dropped 8 bases, with 15 bases sitting between them. This CDR3 has 14 amino acids. Germline V gives CDR1 SGHDT, CDR2 YYEEEE. CDR3 sequence reads: CASSPRGFEEKLFF. The DNA for the CDR3 is TGTGCCAGCAGCCCTAGGGGATTCGAAGAAAAACTGTTTTTT.

The chain combines TRBV2 with TRBJ1-6; D may be TRBD1 (6 bases). Germline loops: CDR1 SNHLY, CDR2 FYNNEI. This CDR3 is built from 15 residues. With 2 bases removed from V and 3 bases from J, the gap between germline ends came to 8 bases. CDR3: CASSEQGNYNSPLHF. In DNA form, the CDR3 reads TGTGCCAGCAGTGAACAGGGGAACTATAATTCACCCCTCCACTTT.

This chain connects TRBV5-4 to TRBJ2-7; 7 bases agree with TRBD2. This CDR3 is built from 16 residues. CDR1 is SGHNT and CDR2 is YYREEE in the germline V gene (reference sequence). J gave up 4 bases and V 1 base, and 11 bases lay outside the gene matches. CDR3 DNA sequence: TGTGCCAGCAGCTTGAAAGGACTAGACCCCCGTTACGAGCAGTACTTC. Residues: CASSLKGLDPRYEQYF.

The chain employs TRBV28 and TRBJ1-6; the match to TRBD1 covers 8 bases. Trimming removed 5 bases from V and 9 bases from J; junction bases left unmatched: 15. CDR3 length: 17 amino acids. Germline V gene lookup returns CDR1 MDHEN and CDR2 SYDVKM. The chain's CDR3 is CASSGGGQDPFSSPLHF. For the CDR3, the DNA is TGTGCCAGCAGTGGGGGGGGACAGGACCCTTTTAGTTCACCCCTCCACTTT.